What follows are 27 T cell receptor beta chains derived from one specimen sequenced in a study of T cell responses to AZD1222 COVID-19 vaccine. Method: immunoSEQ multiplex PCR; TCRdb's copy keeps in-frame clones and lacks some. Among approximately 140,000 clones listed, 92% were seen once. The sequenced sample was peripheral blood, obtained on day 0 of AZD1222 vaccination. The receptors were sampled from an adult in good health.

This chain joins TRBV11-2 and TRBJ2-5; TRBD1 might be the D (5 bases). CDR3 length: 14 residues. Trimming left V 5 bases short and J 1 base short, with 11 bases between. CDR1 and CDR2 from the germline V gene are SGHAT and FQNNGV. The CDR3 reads CASSPNRFQETQYF. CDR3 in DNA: TGTGCCAGCAGCCCCAACAGGTTCCAAGAGACCCAGTACTTC.

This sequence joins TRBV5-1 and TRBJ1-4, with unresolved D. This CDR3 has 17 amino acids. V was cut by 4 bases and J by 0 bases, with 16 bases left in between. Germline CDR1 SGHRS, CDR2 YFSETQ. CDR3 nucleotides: TGCGCCAGCAGCCGTATCGGCGGATCTACAACTAATGAAAAACTGTTTTTT. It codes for CASSRIGGSTTNEKLFF.

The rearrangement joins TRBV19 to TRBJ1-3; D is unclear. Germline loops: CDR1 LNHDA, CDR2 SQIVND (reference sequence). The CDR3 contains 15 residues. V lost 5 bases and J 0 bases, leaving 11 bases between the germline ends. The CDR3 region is CASSASRISGNTIYF. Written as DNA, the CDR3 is TGTGCCAGTAGTGCCTCCAGGATCTCTGGAAACACCATATATTTT.

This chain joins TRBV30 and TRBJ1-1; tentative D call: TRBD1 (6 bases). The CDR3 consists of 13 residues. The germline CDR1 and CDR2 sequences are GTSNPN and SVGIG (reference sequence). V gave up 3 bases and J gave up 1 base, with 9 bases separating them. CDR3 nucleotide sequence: TGTGCCTGGAGAGGGGGACCGAACACTGAAGCTTTCTTT. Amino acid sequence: CAWRGGPNTEAFF. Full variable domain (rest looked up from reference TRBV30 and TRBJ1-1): SQTIHQWPATLVQPVGSPLSLECTVEGTSNPNLYWYRQAAGRGLQLLFYSVGIGQISSEVPQNLSASRPQDRQFILSSKKLLLSDSGFYLCAWRGGPNTEAFFGQGTRLTVV.

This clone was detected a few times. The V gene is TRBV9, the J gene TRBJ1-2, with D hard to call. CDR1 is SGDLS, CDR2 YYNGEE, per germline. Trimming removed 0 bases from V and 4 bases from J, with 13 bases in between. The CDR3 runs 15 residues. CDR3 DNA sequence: TGTGCCAGCAGCGTAGGTTCAGGTACGGGCTATGGCTACACCTTC. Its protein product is CASSVGSGTGYGYTF.

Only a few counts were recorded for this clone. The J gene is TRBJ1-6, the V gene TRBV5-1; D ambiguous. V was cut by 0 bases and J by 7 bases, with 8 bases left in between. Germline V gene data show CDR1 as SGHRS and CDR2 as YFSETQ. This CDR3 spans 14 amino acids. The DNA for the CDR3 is TGCGCCAGCAGCTTGGGGCAGCTGAATTCACCCCTCCACTTT. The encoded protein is CASSLGQLNSPLHF.

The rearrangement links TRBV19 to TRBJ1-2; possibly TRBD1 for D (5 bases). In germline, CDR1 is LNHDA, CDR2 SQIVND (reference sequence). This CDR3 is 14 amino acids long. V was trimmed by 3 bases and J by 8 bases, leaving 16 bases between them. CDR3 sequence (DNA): TGTGCCAGTAGTATGGGCCGGAGAGGGGACGGCTACACCTTC. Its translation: CASSMGRRGDGYTF.

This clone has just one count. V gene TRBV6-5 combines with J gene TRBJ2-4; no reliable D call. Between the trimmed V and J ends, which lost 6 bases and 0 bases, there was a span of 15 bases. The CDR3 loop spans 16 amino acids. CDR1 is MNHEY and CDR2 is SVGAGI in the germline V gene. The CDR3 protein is CASSYDLNLAKNIQYF. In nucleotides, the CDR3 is TGTGCCAGCAGCTACGACTTGAACTTAGCCAAAAACATTCAGTACTTC.

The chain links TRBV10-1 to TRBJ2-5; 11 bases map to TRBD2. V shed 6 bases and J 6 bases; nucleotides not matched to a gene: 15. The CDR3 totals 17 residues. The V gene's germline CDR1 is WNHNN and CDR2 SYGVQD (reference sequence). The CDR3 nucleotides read TGCGCCAGCAGCGAGGATGCGGGGACTAGCGGCTCTAAGACCCAGTACTTC. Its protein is CASSEDAGTSGSKTQYF.

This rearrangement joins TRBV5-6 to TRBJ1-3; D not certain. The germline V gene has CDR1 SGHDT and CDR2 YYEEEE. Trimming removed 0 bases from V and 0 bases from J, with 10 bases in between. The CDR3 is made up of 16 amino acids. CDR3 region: CASSLVGPRSGNTIYF. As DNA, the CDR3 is TGTGCCAGCAGCTTGGTCGGCCCCCGCTCTGGAAACACCATATATTTT.

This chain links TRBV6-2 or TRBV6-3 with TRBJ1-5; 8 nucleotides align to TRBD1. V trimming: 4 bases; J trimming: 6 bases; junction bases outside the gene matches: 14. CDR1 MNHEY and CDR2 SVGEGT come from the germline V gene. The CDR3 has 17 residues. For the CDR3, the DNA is TGTGCCAGCAGTTTCTTAAGCAGGGGGCGCGTCGGTCAGCCCCAGCATTTT. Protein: CASSFLSRGRVGQPQHF.

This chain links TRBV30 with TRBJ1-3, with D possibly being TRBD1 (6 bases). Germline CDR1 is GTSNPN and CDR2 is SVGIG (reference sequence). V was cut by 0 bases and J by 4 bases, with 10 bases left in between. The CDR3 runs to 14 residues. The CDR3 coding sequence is TGTGCCTGGAGTGTAGGTACAGGGGGAAACACCATATATTTT. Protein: CAWSVGTGGNTIYF.

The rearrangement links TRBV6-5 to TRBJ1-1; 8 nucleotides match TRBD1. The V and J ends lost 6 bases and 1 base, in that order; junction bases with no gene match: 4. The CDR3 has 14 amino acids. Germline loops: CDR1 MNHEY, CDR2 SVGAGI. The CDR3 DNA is TGTGCCAGCAGGGACAGGGTATCGAACACTGAAGCTTTCTTT. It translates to CASRDRVSNTEAFF.

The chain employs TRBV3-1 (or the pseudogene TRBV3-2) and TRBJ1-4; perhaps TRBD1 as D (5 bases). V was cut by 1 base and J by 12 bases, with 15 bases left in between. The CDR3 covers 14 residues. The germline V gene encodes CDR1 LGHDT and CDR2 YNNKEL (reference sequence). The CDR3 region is CASSQVGRRGELFF. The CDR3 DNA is TGTGCCAGCAGCCAAGTTGGCCGCCGAGGGGAACTGTTTTTT.

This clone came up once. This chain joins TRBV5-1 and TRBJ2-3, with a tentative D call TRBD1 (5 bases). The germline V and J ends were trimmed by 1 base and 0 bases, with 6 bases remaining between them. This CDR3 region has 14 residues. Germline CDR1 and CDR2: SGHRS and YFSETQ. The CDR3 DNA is TGCGCCAGCAGCTTGCCAGGGAGCACAGATACGCAGTATTTT. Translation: CASSLPGSTDTQYF.

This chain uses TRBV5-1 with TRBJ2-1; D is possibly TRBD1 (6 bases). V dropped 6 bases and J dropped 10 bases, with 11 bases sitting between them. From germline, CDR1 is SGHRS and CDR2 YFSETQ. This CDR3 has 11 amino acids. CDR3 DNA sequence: TGCGCCAGCACCTTTGACAGGGAGCAGTTCTTC. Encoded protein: CASTFDREQFF.

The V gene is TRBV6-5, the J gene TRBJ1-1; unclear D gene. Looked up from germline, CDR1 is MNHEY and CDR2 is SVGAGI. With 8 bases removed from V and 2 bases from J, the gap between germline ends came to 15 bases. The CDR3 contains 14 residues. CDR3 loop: CASSPQVYNTEAFF. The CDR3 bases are TGTGCCAGCTCCCCCCAAGTCTACAACACTGAAGCTTTCTTT.

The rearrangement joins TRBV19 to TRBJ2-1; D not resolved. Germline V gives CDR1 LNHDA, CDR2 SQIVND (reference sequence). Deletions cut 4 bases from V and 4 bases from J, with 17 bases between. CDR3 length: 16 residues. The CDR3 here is CASSTIDILPYNEQFF. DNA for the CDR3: TGTGCCAGTAGTACGATAGACATCCTACCTTACAATGAGCAGTTCTTC.

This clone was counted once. The CDR3 region has the DNA TGCAGTGCTAAAAGGGACACTGAAGCTTTCTTT. Amino acid sequence: CSAKRDTEAFF. The chain links TRBV20-1 to TRBJ1-1, with no clear D. V gave up 4 bases and J gave up 3 bases, with 6 bases separating them. Germline loops: CDR1 DFQATT, CDR2 SNEGSKA (reference sequence). The CDR3 length is 11 residues.

CDR3 in amino acids: CASSLGFPSGSPEQYF. CDR3 DNA sequence: TGTGCCAGCAGCTTAGGGTTTCCTAGCGGGAGTCCCGAGCAGTACTTC. V is TRBV7-2 and J is TRBJ2-7; 10 bases match TRBD2. CDR1 SGHTA and CDR2 FQGNSA come from the germline V gene. The CDR3 spans 16 residues. V lost 1 base, J lost 6 bases, and 9 bases stayed unmatched.

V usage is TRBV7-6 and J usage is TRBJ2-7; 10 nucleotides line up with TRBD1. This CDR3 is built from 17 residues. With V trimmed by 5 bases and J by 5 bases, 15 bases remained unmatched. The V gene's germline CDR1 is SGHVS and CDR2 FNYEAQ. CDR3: CASSPRSGGTGDNEQYF. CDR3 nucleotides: TGTGCCAGCAGCCCCAGGTCGGGAGGGACAGGGGATAACGAGCAGTACTTC.

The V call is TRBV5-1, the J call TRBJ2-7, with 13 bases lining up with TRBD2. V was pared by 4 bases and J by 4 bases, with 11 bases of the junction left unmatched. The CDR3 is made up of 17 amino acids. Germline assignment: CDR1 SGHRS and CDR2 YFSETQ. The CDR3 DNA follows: TGCGCCAGCAGCCTCGAGGCGGGACTAGCGGGAAAATACGAGCAGTACTTC. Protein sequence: CASSLEAGLAGKYEQYF.

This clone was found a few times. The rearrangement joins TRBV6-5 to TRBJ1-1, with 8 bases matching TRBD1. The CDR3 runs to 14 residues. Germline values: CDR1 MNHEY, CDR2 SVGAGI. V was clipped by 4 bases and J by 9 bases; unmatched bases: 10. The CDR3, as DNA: TGTGCCAGCAGTTCTGACAGGGGAATGTACCAAGCTTTCTTT. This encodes CASSSDRGMYQAFF.

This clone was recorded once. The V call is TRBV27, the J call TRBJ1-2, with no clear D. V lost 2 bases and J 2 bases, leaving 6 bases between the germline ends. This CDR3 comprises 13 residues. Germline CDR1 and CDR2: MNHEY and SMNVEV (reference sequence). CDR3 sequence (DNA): TGTGCCAGCAGTTTAGGACGGAACTATGGCTACACCTTC. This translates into CASSLGRNYGYTF.

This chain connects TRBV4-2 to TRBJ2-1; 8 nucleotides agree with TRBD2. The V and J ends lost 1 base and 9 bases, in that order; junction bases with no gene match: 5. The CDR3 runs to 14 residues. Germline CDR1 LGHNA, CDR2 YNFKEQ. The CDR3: CASSQVAGGGEQFF. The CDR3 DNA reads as TGTGCCAGCAGCCAAGTCGCGGGAGGTGGTGAGCAGTTCTTC.

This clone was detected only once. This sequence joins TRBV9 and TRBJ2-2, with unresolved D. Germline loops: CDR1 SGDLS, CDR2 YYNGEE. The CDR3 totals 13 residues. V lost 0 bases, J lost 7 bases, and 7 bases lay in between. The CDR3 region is CASSVEPGGELFF. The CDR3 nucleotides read TGTGCCAGCAGCGTAGAGCCTGGCGGGGAGCTGTTTTTT. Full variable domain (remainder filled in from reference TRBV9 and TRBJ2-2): DSGVTQTPKHLITATGQRVTLRCSPRSGDLSVYWYQQSLDQGLQFLIQYYNGEERAKGNILERFSAQQFPDLHSELNLSSLELGDSALYFCASSVEPGGELFFGEGSRLTVL.

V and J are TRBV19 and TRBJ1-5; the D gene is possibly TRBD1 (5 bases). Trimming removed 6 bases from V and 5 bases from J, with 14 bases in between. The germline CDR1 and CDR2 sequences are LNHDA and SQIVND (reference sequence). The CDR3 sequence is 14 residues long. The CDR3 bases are TGTGCCAGTAGGGGGGGGAGGGGCGATCAGCCCCAGCATTTT. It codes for CASRGGRGDQPQHF.